The next 9 T cell receptor beta chains were all read from a single sample in a study of identical twins. MiXCR, run by TCRdb on the 5' RACE reads, gives a single entry per CDR3 protein. The sample shows roughly 1.6 million distinct CDR3 sequences, 32% of them seen only once. Sequencing was performed on cord blood. The receptors come from a newborn girl in good health.

This clonotype was recorded at least ten times. A read error may account for a junction end that differs from germline. The rearrangement links TRBV5-1 to TRBJ2-3; D remains unclear. Germline values: CDR1 SGHRS, CDR2 YFSETQ. This CDR3 has 12 amino acids. CDR3 coding DNA: TGTGCCAGCAGCTCCCTAGGGGATACGCAGTATTTT. This codes for CASSSLGDTQYF.

This chain uses TRBV20-1 with TRBJ2-1; D might be TRBD1 or TRBD2, each matching 5 bases. Looked up from germline, CDR1 is DFQATT and CDR2 is SNEGSKA (reference sequence). The CDR3 contains 11 residues. V lost 6 bases and J lost 13, with 16 bases in between. The CDR3: CSAEPRETQFF. For the CDR3, the DNA is TGCAGTGCGGAGCCCAGGGAGACCCAGTTCTTC.

This chain links TRBV2 with TRBJ1-2, with D uncertain. The CDR3 has 12 amino acids. V lost 8 bases and J lost 8, with 15 bases in between. Germline assignment: CDR1 SNHLY and CDR2 FYNNEI. CDR3 in amino acids: CASRTVQPGYTF. The CDR3 bases are TGTGCCAGCCGGACCGTGCAACCAGGCTACACCTTC.

The V gene is TRBV12-3 or TRBV12-4, the J gene TRBJ2-7; no clear D. Trimming stripped 6 bases from V and 7 bases from J, with 10 bases between. The CDR3 sequence is 11 residues long. The CDR3: CASRYYNEQYF. In nucleotides, the CDR3 is TGTGCCAGCAGGTATTACAATGAGCAGTACTTC.

This clonotype was seen a few times. The chain employs TRBV24-1 and TRBJ2-5; 7 nucleotides agree with TRBD1. Trimming cost V 6 bases and J 2 bases; bases outside gene matches: 2. CDR1 is KGHDR and CDR2 is SFDVKD in the germline V gene. There are 13 residues in the CDR3. CDR3 in DNA: TGTGCCACCAGTCGACAGGGACAAGAGACCCAGTACTTC. Amino acid sequence: CATSRQGQETQYF.

The rearrangement joins TRBV4-2 to TRBJ2-5, with 9 bases that match TRBD2. CDR3 size: 17 residues. Germline CDR1 and CDR2: LGHNA and YNFKEQ. V was pared by 0 bases and J by 11 bases, with 16 bases of the junction left unmatched. CDR3 bases: TGTGCCAGCAGCCAAGATGAGCGGGGGGCGGGGTACAATGAGCAGTACTTC. It codes for CASSQDERGAGYNEQYF.

Remarks on this clonotype: This may arise from a read error, as a much more abundant clone is one base away. The chain has TRBV7-9 and TRBJ1-2; the D gene is possibly TRBD1 (5 bases). The CDR3 length is 14 residues. In germline, CDR1 is SEHNR, CDR2 FQNEAQ (reference sequence). V was cut by 10 bases and J by 4 bases, with 19 bases left in between. The CDR3 here is CANSPPGPFYGYTF. CDR3 DNA sequence: TGTGCCAACTCCCCTCCAGGGCCCTTCTATGGCTACACCTTC. Drawing the rest from reference TRBV7-9 and TRBJ1-2, the complete variable domain is DTGVSQNPRHKITKRGQNVTFRCDPISEHNRLYWYRQTLGQGPEFLTYFQNEAQLEKSRLLSDRFSAERPKGSFSTLEIQRTEQGDSAMYLCANSPPGPFYGYTFGSGTRLTVV.

At least ten counts were recorded for this clonotype. V usage is TRBV27 and J usage is TRBJ1-2; D remains unclear. Germline V gene lookup returns CDR1 MNHEY and CDR2 SMNVEV (reference sequence). This CDR3 region has 15 residues. V gave up 3 bases and J gave up 8 bases, with 19 bases separating them. In DNA, the CDR3 is TGTGCCAGCAGTTTCCGATCCCCCCTCAGATCGGGCTACACCTTC. The encoded protein is CASSFRSPLRSGYTF.

This clonotype turned up a few times. The chain links TRBV30 to TRBJ1-2; no clear D gene. Trimming cost V 5 bases and J 1 base, with 11 bases left between them. This CDR3 contains 13 residues. Germline CDR1 reads GTSNPN; CDR2 reads SVGIG (reference sequence). In nucleotides, the CDR3 is TGTGCCTGGTGGGCGGGATTTAACTATGGCTACACCTTC. It encodes CAWWAGFNYGYTF.